This paragraph covers one T cell receptor beta chain sequence. The antigen remains undetermined. Transcripts of RNA were the source for amplifying TCR beta CDR3 regions. The first-round RT-PCR employed HTBI primers together with the Qiagen OneStep RT-PCR kit. A multiplex PCR was then performed as the second round. TCRdb fed the multiplex PCR reads into MiXCR, producing one record per CDR3 protein. The data contain about 230,000 distinct CDR3 sequences, 45% of them singletons. These data originate in a study of Graves' ophthalmopathy and Graves' hyperthyroidism. CDR3 size: 14 residues. Trimming cost V 2 bases and J 3 bases, with 11 bases left between them. Study-level points and caveats: Forecasting of ophthalmopathy progression by the model achieved approximately 70% sensitivity and roughly 72% specificity. Sensitivity reached roughly 88% and specificity roughly 81% for a 13-signature model separating ophthalmopathy from stable hyperthyroidism.

Other autoimmune diseases, uncontrolled infections, pregnancy or lactation ruled patients out of participation. The J gene is TRBJ2-7, the V gene TRBV12-3 or TRBV12-4; D may be TRBD2 (5 bases). The sample taken for sequencing was peripheral blood. The sequence derives from an adult man with Graves' ophthalmopathy. This CDR3 reads CASSLKLEGYEQYF. CDR3 nucleotide sequence: TGTGCCAGCAGTTTAAAGTTAGAGGGCTACGAGCAGTACTTC.